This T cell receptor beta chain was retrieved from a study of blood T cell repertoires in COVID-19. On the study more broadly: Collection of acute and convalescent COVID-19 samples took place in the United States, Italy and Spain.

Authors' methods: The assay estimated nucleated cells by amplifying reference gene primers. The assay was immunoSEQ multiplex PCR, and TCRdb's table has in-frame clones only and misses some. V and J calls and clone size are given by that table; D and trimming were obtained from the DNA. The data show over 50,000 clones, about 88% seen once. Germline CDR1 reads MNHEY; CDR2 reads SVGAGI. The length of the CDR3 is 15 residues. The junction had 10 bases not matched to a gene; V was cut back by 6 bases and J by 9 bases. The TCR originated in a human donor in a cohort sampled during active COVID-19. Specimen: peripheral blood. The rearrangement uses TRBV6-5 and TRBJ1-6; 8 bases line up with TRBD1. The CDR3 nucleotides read TGTGCCAGCAGACCCCCTGGACAGGGTACTTCACCCCTCCACTTT. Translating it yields CASRPPGQGTSPLHF.